This record covers a single TCR beta chain. The antigen is not known. The data originate from a study of CD8 T cells in Susac syndrome. Germline V gives CDR1 SGHRS, CDR2 YFSETQ. This CDR3 has 15 residues. The junction had 9 bases not matched to a gene; V was cut back by 4 bases and J by 4 bases. Reverse transcription of about 0.45 to 1 ug RNA was carried out with random hexamers. TCRdb itself ran the immunoSEQ multiplex PCR reads through MiXCR, one entry per CDR3 protein. The sample has about 130,000 distinct CDR3 sequences, around 94% seen once; the top ten hold about 0.19%. Study-level points and caveats: CD8+ clonal expansion in Susac was maximal in TEMRA cells and in active patients.

Sequencing input: CD8+ T cells from PBMCs. This TCR was recovered from a human donor with Susac syndrome. This chain connects TRBV5-1 to TRBJ2-7; 9 bases align to TRBD2. The chain's CDR3 is CASSNDLAGDYEQYF. CDR3 coding DNA: TGCGCCAGCAGCAACGATTTAGCGGGGGATTACGAGCAGTACTTC.